The 26 T cell receptor beta chains reported below all come from one sample, sequenced in a study of regulatory T cells in long-lasting Graves disease (dated by TCRdb to the early 2020s). The library was made by multiplex PCR. Instrument used: Illumina HiSeq 4000. CDR3 regions were amplified by Arm-PCR with iRepertoire HTBI primers to construct TCR beta libraries. TCRdb reprocessed the public reads (quality trimming at Q25 with fastp, clone calling with MiXCR) and kept in-frame beta chains. One record per CDR3 amino acid sequence lists the most common genes and DNA. In this sample the table shows around 400,000 distinct CDR3 sequences, roughly 16% of which occur a single time. Of the sample, 22% is held by the ten largest clones. Per the publication, the time point label means: newly diagnosed GD, antithyroid drugs for less than 3 months. For both TCR sequencing and RNA sequencing, RNA was extracted from PBMCs in TRIzol.

Here the sequenced sample was peripheral blood mononuclear cells (PBMCs), taken at new diagnosis, from a patient treated with antithyroid drugs. Every receptor here comes from a female donor with Graves disease.

In regard to this clonotype: Mismatch with germline at one junction end may stem from a read error. The chain recombines TRBV28 with TRBJ1-5, with D hard to call. CDR1 and CDR2 from the germline V gene are MDHEN and SYDVKM. The CDR3 sequence is 12 residues long. As DNA, the CDR3 is TGTGTCAGCACCGATAATAATCAGCCCCAGCATTTT. As protein: CVSTDNNQPQHF.

Notes on this clonotype: This sequence is one base from a far larger clone and is likely a read error. V usage is TRBV7-2 and J usage is TRBJ1-1; D gene uncertain. The CDR3 is 14 amino acids. Germline V lookup: CDR1 SGHTA, CDR2 FQGNSA. As DNA, the CDR3 is TGTGCCTGCAGCCAAGTTTCGGTATTAGTAGAAGCTTTCTTT. This gives the protein CACSQVSVLVEAFF.

The sample holds many counts of this clonotype. The J gene is TRBJ1-2, the V gene TRBV28, with a tentative D call TRBD1 (5 bases). From germline, CDR1 is MDHEN and CDR2 SYDVKM. V was clipped by 3 bases and J by 4 bases, with 12 bases between them. The CDR3 loop spans 14 amino acids. DNA of the CDR3: TGTGCCAGCAGTTTTCTCGGGGGGGGCTATGGCTACACCTTC. Translating it yields CASSFLGGGYGYTF.

This clonotype was recorded at least ten times. V usage is TRBV29-1 and J usage is TRBJ2-1, with D possibly being TRBD1 (5 bases). The V end lost 0 bases, the J end lost 2 bases, and 8 bases lay between the germline ends. This CDR3 contains 14 residues. Germline V gene sequence: CDR1 SQVTM, CDR2 ANQGSEA. Here the CDR3 DNA reads TGCAGCGTTGAAGACACAGGTACCTACAATGAGCAGTTCTTC. Amino acid sequence: CSVEDTGTYNEQFF.

This clonotype appeared many times. This chain links TRBV6-1 with TRBJ2-1; the D call may be TRBD1 or TRBD2 (6 bases each). The germline gives CDR1 MNHNS, CDR2 SASEGT. The CDR3 contains 13 residues. V was pared by 7 bases and J by 8 bases, with 15 bases between. CDR3 sequence: CASTGAMTHEQFF. The CDR3 coding sequence is TGTGCCAGCACGGGGGCTATGACCCATGAGCAGTTCTTC.

This clonotype appeared many times. The V call is TRBV20-1, the J call TRBJ2-3, with a weak D call TRBD2 (5 bases). The CDR3 is made up of 16 amino acids. Germline V gives CDR1 DFQATT, CDR2 SNEGSKA (reference sequence). V lost 0 bases, J lost 0 bases, and 13 bases lay in between. DNA of the CDR3: TGCAGTGCTAGAGAGAGCCTGGGAGTGAGCACAGATACGCAGTATTTT. Its translation is CSARESLGVSTDTQYF.

In this sample, this clonotype turned up many times. This chain uses TRBV13 with TRBJ2-1, with D tentatively TRBD2 (6 bases). The CDR3 is 14 amino acids. V was pared by 4 bases and J by 6 bases, with 13 bases between. From germline, CDR1 is PRHDT and CDR2 FYEKMQ (reference sequence). Here the CDR3 DNA reads TGTGCCAGCAGCTCCCAGACCGGGGGCAATGAGCAGTTCTTC. This sequence encodes CASSSQTGGNEQFF.

In this sample, this clonotype turned up many times. This sequence joins TRBV29-1 and TRBJ2-2; a possible D gene is TRBD1 (6 bases). Per germline, CDR1 SQVTM and CDR2 ANQGSEA. Trimming took 1 base from V and 7 from J, leaving 10 bases between them. The CDR3 length is 13 residues. The CDR3 DNA follows: TGCAGCGTTGAAGGGAACAGGGACGGGGAGCTGTTTTTT. Protein sequence: CSVEGNRDGELFF.

Note on this clonotype: A much larger clone lies one base from this, so it may be a read error. The chain has TRBV6-1 and TRBJ1-5; TRBD1 aligns across 10 bases. The CDR3 is made up of 17 amino acids. The germline CDR1 and CDR2 sequences are MNHNS and SASEGT. Unmatched junction bases numbered 13, after V lost 3 bases and J lost 8 bases. The DNA for the CDR3 is TGTGCCAGCAGTGATCAGGACAGGGGGGTTATAAGTAAGCCCCAGCATTTT. This encodes CASSDQDRGVISKPQHF.

This clonotype was observed many times. The chain carries TRBV28 and TRBJ2-1; D may be TRBD1 (6 bases). CDR3 length: 14 amino acids. Germline V gene data show CDR1 as MDHEN and CDR2 as SYDVKM. Between the trimmed V and J ends, which lost 3 bases and 7 bases, there was a span of 13 bases. The CDR3 DNA reads TGTGCCAGCAGTTTGGACAGCTTCCTAAATGAGCAGTTCTTC. As protein: CASSLDSFLNEQFF.

The sample holds one count of this clonotype. The chain has TRBV20-1 and TRBJ2-3; 10 bases are a match to TRBD2. The J segment lost 4 bases and the V segment lost 4 bases, leaving 5 bases of the junction unmatched. The CDR3 sequence is 14 residues long. The V gene's germline CDR1 is DFQATT and CDR2 SNEGSKA (reference sequence). The CDR3, as DNA: TGCAGTGCTATTCCTAGCGGGAGATCAGATACGCAGTATTTT. This sequence encodes CSAIPSGRSDTQYF.

The sample holds a few counts of this clonotype. The chain combines TRBV12-3 or TRBV12-4 with TRBJ2-3; 8 positions agree with TRBD2. With 7 bases clipped from V and 0 bases from J, the junction kept 9 bases outside the gene matches. This CDR3 contains 16 residues. The CDR3 bases are TGTGCCAGCATCCCCCCGGGGGGGTCTAGCACAGATACGCAGTATTTT. It translates to CASIPPGGSSTDTQYF.

The V and J genes are TRBV25-1 and TRBJ2-7; 9 positions match TRBD2. Trimming cost V 9 bases and J 0 bases; bases outside gene matches: 6. The CDR3 length is 14 residues. CDR1 is MGHDK, CDR2 SYGVNS, per germline. CDR3 residues: CASELAGSSYEQYF. The CDR3 nucleotides read TGTGCCAGTGAACTAGCGGGTAGCTCCTACGAGCAGTACTTC.

The sample holds many counts of this clonotype. This rearrangement joins TRBV6-2 or TRBV6-3 to TRBJ2-7, with D maybe TRBD2 (5 bases). The V end was cut by 0 bases, the J end by 4 bases, with 13 bases between. The CDR3 length is 15 residues. Germline CDR1 is MNHEY and CDR2 is SVGEGT. The CDR3, as DNA: TGTGCCAGCAGTTACTCGTCGCATGGGGAGTACGAGCAGTACTTC. Translating gives CASSYSSHGEYEQYF.

This clonotype has at least ten counts. The CDR3 coding sequence is TGCAGTGCTACCCTCCCCCTCGGCAGGGACTATGGCTACACCTTC. Translated: CSATLPLGRDYGYTF. V gene TRBV20-1 combines with J gene TRBJ1-2; D might be TRBD1 (5 bases). The germline V and J ends were trimmed by 4 bases and 3 bases, with 18 bases remaining between them. CDR1 is DFQATT, CDR2 SNEGSKA, per germline (reference sequence). The CDR3 covers 15 residues.

This clonotype has more than one count but fewer than ten. The chain recombines TRBV6-2 or TRBV6-3 with TRBJ2-5, with a weak D call TRBD1 (6 bases). The V gene's germline CDR1 is MNHEY and CDR2 SVGEGT. V was cut by 0 bases and J by 2 bases, with 13 bases left in between. The CDR3 runs 16 residues. The CDR3 is CASSYSGAGEQETQYF. In nucleotides, the CDR3 is TGTGCCAGCAGTTACTCCGGGGCAGGGGAGCAAGAGACCCAGTACTTC.

This clonotype was detected ten times or more. The CDR3 spells CASSRTTSGNEKTSSYNEQFF. The CDR3 bases are TGTGCCAGCTCAAGAACTACTAGCGGGAATGAAAAAACGAGCTCCTACAATGAGCAGTTCTTC. J is TRBJ2-1 and V is TRBV2, with TRBD2 matching 10 bases. Losses at the gene ends were 8 bases for V and 0 bases for J; bases not matched to a gene: 22. CDR1 is SNHLY, CDR2 FYNNEI, per germline. The CDR3 spans 21 residues.

This clonotype was observed many times. V and J are TRBV10-1 and TRBJ2-1; 10 bases map to TRBD1. The V segment lost 8 bases and the J segment 8 bases; nucleotides outside the gene matches: 12. Germline CDR1 WNHNN, CDR2 SYGVQD (reference sequence). This CDR3 has 15 residues. The CDR3 is CASGKTGQGSDEQFF. CDR3 nucleotides: TGCGCCAGCGGGAAAACGGGACAGGGGTCAGATGAGCAGTTCTTC.

This clonotype was recorded many times. This chain connects TRBV5-1 to TRBJ2-5, with TRBD1 as a possible D gene (5 bases). The V gene's germline CDR1 is SGHRS and CDR2 YFSETQ. Trimming took off 2 bases at V and 3 bases at J, with 11 bases between the two ends. The CDR3 is made up of 14 amino acids. For the CDR3, the DNA is TGCGCCAGCAGCTTCGGACAAGCCGAAGAGACCCAGTACTTC. Encoded protein: CASSFGQAEETQYF.

This clonotype was detected once. CDR3 sequence (DNA): TGTGCCAGCAGTGAAGGCTGGGTAGGAGGGGTTAGTGTGCAGTTCTTC. This translates into CASSEGWVGGVSVQFF. The chain employs TRBV2 and TRBJ2-1; a weak D match, TRBD2 (6 bases). The CDR3 loop spans 16 amino acids. The ends were cut back, 1 base at V and 12 bases at J, with 22 bases in the middle. CDR1 is SNHLY, CDR2 FYNNEI, per germline. The full variable domain, with the rest looked up from reference TRBV2 and TRBJ2-1, is EPEVTQTPSHQVTQMGQEVILRCVPISNHLYFYWYRQILGQKVEFLVSFYNNEISEKSEIFDDQFSVERPDGSNFTLKIRSTKLEDSAMYFCASSEGWVGGVSVQFFGPGTRLTVL.

This clonotype was observed many times. The rearrangement joins TRBV5-1 to TRBJ1-2; no clear D gene. The germline gives CDR1 SGHRS, CDR2 YFSETQ. CDR3 length: 14 amino acids. V was clipped by 7 bases and J by 7 bases, with 20 bases between them. In nucleotides, the CDR3 is TGCGCCAGCCGAATCCCGTACAAAAAGGGTGGCTACACCTTC. Amino acids: CASRIPYKKGGYTF.

This rearrangement joins TRBV12-3 or TRBV12-4 to TRBJ1-2; 7 positions match TRBD1. V shed 5 bases and J 5 bases; nucleotides not matched to a gene: 11. The CDR3 sequence is 15 residues long. The CDR3 DNA follows: TGTGCCAGCAGTACCACTGACAGGGCAGGATATGGCTACACCTTC. Protein: CASSTTDRAGYGYTF.

There are many counts of this clonotype. The chain links TRBV7-6 to TRBJ2-5, with 8 bases aligning to TRBD1. The CDR3 loop spans 13 amino acids. The germline V gene encodes CDR1 SGHVS and CDR2 FNYEAQ. Unmatched junction bases numbered 2, after V lost 4 bases and J lost 4 bases. CDR3 nucleotides: TGTGCCAGCAGCTCCAGGGGGCCAGAGACCCAGTACTTC. This translates into CASSSRGPETQYF.

This clonotype was found many times. The rearrangement uses TRBV6-1 and TRBJ2-3; no firm D call. The CDR3 loop spans 13 amino acids. The V and J ends lost 1 base and 4 bases respectively, with 6 bases between them. Germline CDR1 and CDR2: MNHNS and SASEGT. This CDR3 reads CASSEDFSDTQYF. Written as DNA, the CDR3 is TGTGCCAGCAGTGAAGACTTTTCAGATACGCAGTATTTT.

The V call is TRBV6-2 or TRBV6-3, the J call TRBJ1-5; the match to TRBD1 covers 7 bases. Germline V lookup: CDR1 MNHEY, CDR2 SVGEGT. The CDR3 is made up of 15 amino acids. With V trimmed by 2 bases and J by 0 bases, 1 base remained unmatched. Written as DNA, the CDR3 is TGTGCCAGCAGTTACAACAGGGGTAGCAATCAGCCCCAGCATTTT. Translation gives CASSYNRGSNQPQHF.

This clonotype has at least ten counts. The genes are TRBV20-1 and TRBJ2-7; possibly TRBD1 for D (6 bases). CDR3 length: 15 residues. Trimming removed 0 bases at V and 1 base at J, with 13 bases between. Per germline, CDR1 DFQATT and CDR2 SNEGSKA (reference sequence). CDR3 coding DNA: TGCAGTGCTAGAGAACTCGACAGGCCTTCCTACGAGCAGTACTTC. Protein sequence: CSARELDRPSYEQYF.